This T cell receptor beta chain is drawn from a study of blood T cell repertoires in COVID-19. Across the study: Acute and convalescent COVID-19 specimens originated in the United States, Italy and Spain. T cells, B-cell-depleted T cells, or PBMCs supplied cDNA or gDNA.

V lost 7 bases to trimming and J lost 6 bases; unmatched junction nucleotides: 4. This CDR3 has 13 amino acids. Germline CDR1 and CDR2: MNHEY and SMNVEV (reference sequence). Authors' analysis steps: Quantification of nucleated cells was approximated via reference gene primer amplification. Sequencing used immunoSEQ multiplex PCR; TCRdb keeps in-frame clones, though not all of them. The V and J calls and the clone size are those of that table, but D and trimming were determined from the DNA. The repertoire holds 120,000 to 150,000 clones, with more than 70% as singletons. The chain uses TRBV27 and TRBJ2-1; TRBD2 agrees at 9 bases. The material sequenced was peripheral blood. This sequence originates from a man aged 45-65 years with active or convalescent COVID-19. The CDR3 nucleotides are TGTGCCAGCAAGGGACTAGCCGGCAATGAGCAGTTCTTC. Translation: CASKGLAGNEQFF.